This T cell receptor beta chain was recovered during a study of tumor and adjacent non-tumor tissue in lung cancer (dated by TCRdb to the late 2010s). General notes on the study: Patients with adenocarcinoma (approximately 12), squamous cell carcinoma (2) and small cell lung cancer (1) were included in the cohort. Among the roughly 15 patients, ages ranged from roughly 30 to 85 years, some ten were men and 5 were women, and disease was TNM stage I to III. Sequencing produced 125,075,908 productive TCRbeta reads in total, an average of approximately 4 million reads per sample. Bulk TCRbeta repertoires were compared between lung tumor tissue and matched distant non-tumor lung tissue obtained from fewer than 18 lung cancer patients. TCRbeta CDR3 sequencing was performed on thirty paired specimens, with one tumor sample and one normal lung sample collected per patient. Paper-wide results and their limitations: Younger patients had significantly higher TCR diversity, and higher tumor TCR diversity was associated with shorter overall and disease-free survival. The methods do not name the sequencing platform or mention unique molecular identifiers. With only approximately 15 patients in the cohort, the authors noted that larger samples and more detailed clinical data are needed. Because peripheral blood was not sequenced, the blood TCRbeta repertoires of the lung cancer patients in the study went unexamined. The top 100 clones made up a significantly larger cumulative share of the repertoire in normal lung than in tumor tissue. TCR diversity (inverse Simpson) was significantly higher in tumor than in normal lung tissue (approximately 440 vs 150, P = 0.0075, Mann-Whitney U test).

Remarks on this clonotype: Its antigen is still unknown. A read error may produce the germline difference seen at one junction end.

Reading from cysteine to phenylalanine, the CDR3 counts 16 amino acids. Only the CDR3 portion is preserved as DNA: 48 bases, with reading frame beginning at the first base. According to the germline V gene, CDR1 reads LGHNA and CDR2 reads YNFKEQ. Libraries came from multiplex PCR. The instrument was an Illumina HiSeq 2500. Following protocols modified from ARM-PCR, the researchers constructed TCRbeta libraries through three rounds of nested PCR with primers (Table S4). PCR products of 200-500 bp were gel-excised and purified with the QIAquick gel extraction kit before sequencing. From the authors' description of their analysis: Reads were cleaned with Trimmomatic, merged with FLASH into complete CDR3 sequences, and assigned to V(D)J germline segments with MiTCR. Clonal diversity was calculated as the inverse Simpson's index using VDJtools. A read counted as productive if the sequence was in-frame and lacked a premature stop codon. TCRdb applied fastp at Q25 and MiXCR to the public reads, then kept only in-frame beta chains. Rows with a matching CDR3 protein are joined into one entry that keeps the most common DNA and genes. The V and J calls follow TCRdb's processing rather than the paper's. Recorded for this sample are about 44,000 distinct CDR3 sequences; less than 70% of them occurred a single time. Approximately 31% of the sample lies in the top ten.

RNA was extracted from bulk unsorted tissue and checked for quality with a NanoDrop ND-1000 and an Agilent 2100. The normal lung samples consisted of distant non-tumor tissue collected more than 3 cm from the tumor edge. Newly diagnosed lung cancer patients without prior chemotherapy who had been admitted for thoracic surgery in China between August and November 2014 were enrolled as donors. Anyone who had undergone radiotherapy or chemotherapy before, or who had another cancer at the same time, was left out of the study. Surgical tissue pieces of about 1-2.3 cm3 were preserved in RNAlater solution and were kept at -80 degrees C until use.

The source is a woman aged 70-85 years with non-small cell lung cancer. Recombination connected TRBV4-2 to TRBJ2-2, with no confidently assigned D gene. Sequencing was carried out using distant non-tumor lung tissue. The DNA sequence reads TGCACCAGCAGCCAAGATTGGGCCATGAACACCGGGGAGCTGTTTTTT. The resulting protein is CTSSQDWAMNTGELFF.